Sequencing of this TCR beta chain was carried out in a study of blood T cell repertoires in COVID-19. Overall study: COVID-19 samples collected from the United States, Italy and Spain covered acute and convalescent phases. PBMCs, B-cell-depleted T cells, or T cells were the source of the cDNA or gDNA that made up the material.

The junction had 5 bases not matched to a gene; V was cut back by 3 bases and J by 5 bases. Germline CDR1 reads SGHTA; CDR2 reads FQGNSA. This CDR3 comprises 14 residues. Methods used by the authors: For nucleated cells, counts were estimated from reference gene primer amplification. Sequenced by immunoSEQ multiplex PCR; TCRdb stores in-frame clones only, minus some. That table is the source of V, J and clone size, and D and trimming were worked out from the DNA. Of a few hundred thousand clones in the sample, roughly nine tenths were seen once. The chain joins TRBV7-2 to TRBJ2-7, with 9 nucleotides matching TRBD2. Sequencing used peripheral blood. The TCR sequence derives from a woman between 45 and 60 years old who had recovered from COVID-19. The CDR3, as DNA: TGTGCCAGCAGCTTGGGGGGACTAGCAAACGAGCAGTACTTC. Protein: CASSLGGLANEQYF.